This T cell receptor beta chain was obtained from a study of shared clonotypes between healthy human individuals. The CDR3 extends over 18 amino acids. CDR1 is SNHLY and CDR2 is FYNNEI in the germline V gene. The V and J ends lost 4 bases and 0 bases respectively, with 19 bases between them. Sequencing used immunoSEQ multiplex PCR; TCRdb keeps in-frame clones, though not all of them. The data contain 550,000 to 800,000 clones, about 74% of them seen just once; the ten biggest clones take up 1.5% to 2%. The TCR was taken from a woman aged 25 to 39 in good health. V and J are TRBV2 and TRBJ2-1; no reliable D call. The sample comprised memory CD4+ T cells sorted from blood. As for subset: CD45RA-negative fraction. In DNA, the CDR3 is TGTGCCAGCAGTGTGACTCGGGCCGAAATAAGCTCCTACAATGAGCAGTTCTTC. This sequence encodes CASSVTRAEISSYNEQFF.